The 14 T cell receptor beta chains reported below all come from one sample, sequenced in a study of radiotherapy plus CTLA-4 blockade in lung cancer. Generated by immunoSEQ multiplex PCR, the TCRdb table keeps only in-frame clones and is missing some. This sample has about 45,000 clones, with about 63% found just once. The sample here was peripheral blood, taken from a patient treated with radiotherapy plus ipilimumab. The receptors were sampled from a human donor with non-small cell lung cancer who had a partial response to radiotherapy plus ipilimumab.

This clone was counted a single time. Other nucleotide sequences from this sample produce the same CDR3. The V call is TRBV15, the J call TRBJ2-3; 12 bases align to TRBD2. The CDR3 is made up of 18 amino acids. V shed 0 bases, J shed 5 bases, and the junction held 9 bases outside the gene matches. CDR1 and CDR2 (germline): LNHNV, YYDKDF (reference sequence). CDR3 sequence: CATSRDLRTSGVVDTQYF. The CDR3 nucleotides are TGTGCCACCAGCAGAGATCTAAGGACTAGCGGGGTGGTAGATACGCAGTATTTT.

This clone was counted a few times. This sequence joins TRBV13 and TRBJ2-1, with no clear D. V was clipped by 5 bases and J by 3 bases, with 11 bases between them. The CDR3 is 14 amino acids. Germline V gives CDR1 PRHDT, CDR2 FYEKMQ (reference sequence). CDR3 in amino acids: CASSHESGYNEQFF. DNA of the CDR3: TGTGCCAGCAGCCACGAATCCGGCTACAATGAGCAGTTCTTC.

This clone was detected only once. The chain carries TRBV30 and TRBJ1-1, with TRBD1 identical over 10 bases. The germline V gene encodes CDR1 GTSNPN and CDR2 SVGIG (reference sequence). CDR3 length: 15 residues. With 1 base clipped from V and 1 base from J, the junction kept 3 bases outside the gene matches. The CDR3 loop is CAWSGGDRGNTEAFF. The CDR3, as DNA: TGTGCCTGGAGTGGAGGGGACAGGGGGAACACTGAAGCTTTCTTT.

The chain couples TRBV6-5 to TRBJ2-3; TRBD2 matches 13 bases. The CDR3 length is 15 residues. J lost 5 bases, V lost 6 bases, and 5 bases had no gene match. CDR1 is MNHEY, CDR2 SVGAGI, per germline. The DNA of the CDR3 is TGTGCCAGCAGGGGACTAGCGGGATCGGAAGATACGCAGTATTTT. This gives the protein CASRGLAGSEDTQYF.

The V and J genes are TRBV6-5 and TRBJ1-2, with TRBD1 matching 9 bases. The CDR3 has 13 amino acids. The ends lost 6 bases at V and 6 bases at J; junction bases unmatched: 5. The germline V gene encodes CDR1 MNHEY and CDR2 SVGAGI. CDR3 sequence reads: CASRLYRGHGYTF. The CDR3 nucleotides read TGTGCCAGCAGACTGTACAGGGGGCATGGCTACACCTTC.

The CDR3 loop reads CASSLLGVGDEQFF. CDR3 nucleotide sequence: TGCGCCAGCAGCCTACTAGGAGTCGGAGATGAGCAGTTCTTC. The chain joins TRBV5-1 to TRBJ2-1; maybe TRBD2 (5 bases). This CDR3 is built from 14 residues. Germline CDR1 is SGHRS and CDR2 is YFSETQ. V dropped 4 bases and J dropped 8 bases, with 16 bases sitting between them.

The genes are TRBV6-1 and TRBJ2-7, with D possibly matching TRBD1 (6 bases). Germline loops: CDR1 MNHNS, CDR2 SASEGT. CDR3 length: 14 residues. Deletions cut 6 bases from V and 5 bases from J, with 17 bases between. DNA for the CDR3: TGTGCCAGCAGATACGGACAGTATCGGGACGAGCAGTACTTC. Translated, it gives CASRYGQYRDEQYF.

Comment on this clone: The junction departs from germline at one end; a sequencing error may be responsible. The chain carries TRBV7-7 and TRBJ2-5, with 8 bases aligning to TRBD2. This CDR3 region has 18 residues. Germline V gene sequence: CDR1 SSHAT, CDR2 FNYEAQ (reference sequence). In DNA form, the CDR3 reads TGTGCTAGCAGCTTAGCAGCGGGGGTGGGAGGCCCCCAAGAGACCCAGTACTTC. It encodes CASSLAAGVGGPQETQYF.

The J gene is TRBJ2-7, the V gene TRBV19; 13 nucleotides match TRBD2. Germline-derived CDR1 and CDR2 are LNHDA and SQIVND (reference sequence). V was pared by 10 bases and J by 6 bases, with 9 bases of the junction left unmatched. This CDR3 is 14 amino acids long. CDR3 residues: CATQRTSGSGEQYF. The CDR3 DNA reads as TGTGCCACCCAACGGACTAGCGGGAGTGGCGAGCAGTACTTC.

The chain employs TRBV18 and TRBJ1-2, with D perhaps matching TRBD1 (5 bases). This CDR3 has 13 residues. Trimming removed 2 bases from V and 2 bases from J, with 6 bases in between. Looked up from germline, CDR1 is KGHSH and CDR2 is LQKENI. Here the CDR3 DNA reads TGTGCCAGCTCACCAGGGGGGAACTATGGCTACACCTTC. Translating gives CASSPGGNYGYTF.

The chain recombines TRBV18 with TRBJ2-1; 15 bases agree with TRBD2. This CDR3 comprises 16 residues. With 3 bases clipped from V and 10 bases from J, the junction kept 7 bases outside the gene matches. CDR1 and CDR2 from the germline V gene are KGHSH and LQKENI. CDR3 DNA: TGTGCCAGCTCACCCCGGACTAGCGGGGGGGCTGGAGAGCAGTTCTTC. This codes for CASSPRTSGGAGEQFF.

This clone has only a few counts. Here the CDR3 DNA reads TGTGCCGGGGGGGGTGGGCTAGCTGGAGAGACCCAGTACTTC. Amino acids: CAGGGGLAGETQYF. The chain links TRBV6-1 to TRBJ2-5; 7 nucleotides align to TRBD2. After removal of 11 bases from V and 4 bases from J, the junction contained 13 bases not matched to a gene. CDR3 length equals 14 residues. CDR1 is MNHNS, CDR2 SASEGT, per germline.

This clone appeared a single time. The J gene is TRBJ2-3, the V gene TRBV28; 11 positions agree with TRBD2. The germline CDR1 and CDR2 sequences are MDHEN and SYDVKM. The CDR3 totals 16 residues. V gave up 6 bases and J gave up 4 bases; unmatched junction bases: 9. The CDR3 DNA reads as TGTGCCAGCAGCAACTTAGCGGGAGGGCCGCCAGATACGCAGTATTTT. Amino acid sequence: CASSNLAGGPPDTQYF.

This clone was seen repeatedly, ten times or more. The chain has TRBV30 and TRBJ1-1; unclear D gene. This CDR3 has 14 amino acids. Trimming pared 2 bases from V and 1 base from J, leaving 11 bases between. The germline CDR1 and CDR2 sequences are GTSNPN and SVGIG (reference sequence). The CDR3 bases are TGTGCCTGGAGTAGGCAGGAGGGGAACACTGAAGCTTTCTTT. This gives the protein CAWSRQEGNTEAFF.